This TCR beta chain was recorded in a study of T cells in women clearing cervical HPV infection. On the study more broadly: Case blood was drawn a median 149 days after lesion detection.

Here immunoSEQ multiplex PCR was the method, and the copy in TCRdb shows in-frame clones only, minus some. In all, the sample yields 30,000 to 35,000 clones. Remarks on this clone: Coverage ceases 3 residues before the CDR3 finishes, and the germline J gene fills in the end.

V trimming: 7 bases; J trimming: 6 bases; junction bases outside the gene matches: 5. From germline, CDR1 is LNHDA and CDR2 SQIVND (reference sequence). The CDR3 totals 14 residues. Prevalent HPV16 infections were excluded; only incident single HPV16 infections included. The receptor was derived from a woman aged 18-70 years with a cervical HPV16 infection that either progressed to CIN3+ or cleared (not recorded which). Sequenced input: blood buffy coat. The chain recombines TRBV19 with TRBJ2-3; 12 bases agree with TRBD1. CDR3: CASKRDRGPDTQYF. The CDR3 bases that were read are TGTGCCAGTAAGCGGGACAGGGGGCCCGATACG.